This TCR beta chain was recovered during a study of blood T cell repertoires in COVID-19. The CDR3 is 13 amino acids. V lost 3 bases and J 5 bases, leaving 13 bases between the germline ends. Germline assignment: CDR1 DFQATT and CDR2 SNEGSKA (reference sequence). Data came from immunoSEQ multiplex PCR; TCRdb stores just in-frame clones and leaves some out. The table lists 52,000 or so clones, about 89% of them singletons. V and J are TRBV20-1 and TRBJ1-1; D not resolved. The specimen was peripheral blood. This TCR was sampled from a human donor in a cohort sampled during active COVID-19. The CDR3 nucleotides are TGCAGTGCTAGTACCAGGCTTGGAACTGAAGCTTTCTTT. Its protein product is CSASTRLGTEAFF.